This T cell receptor beta chain was identified during a study of identical twins. Notes on the study in general: Cord blood beta clonotypes present at high abundance carried fewer insertions; no such pattern appeared in memory repertoires. Alpha sequences out of frame and shared by twins had excess low generation probability. Monozygotic twin pairs showed more out-of-frame TCR alpha sharing than models estimated.

TCRdb recomputed calls from the 5' RACE reads with MiXCR, one row per CDR3 protein. The sample consists of under 350,000 distinct CDR3 sequences, 9.5% of them appearing once. Turning to this clonotype: What it recognizes is unknown.

CDR1 and CDR2 from the germline V gene are SEHNR and FQNEAQ (reference sequence). There are 17 residues in the CDR3. Trimming removed 4 bases from V and 8 bases from J; junction bases left unmatched: 10. The sample was also reused in another study, on yellow fever vaccine responses in identical twins.

The chain couples TRBV7-9 to TRBJ2-1, with 14 positions matching TRBD2. The receptor was isolated from a woman younger than 35 in good health. Sequencing was carried out using CD8+ T cells sorted from blood. This CDR3 reads CASSSTGTSGGWYEQFF. DNA for the CDR3: TGTGCCAGCAGCTCGACCGGGACTAGCGGGGGTTGGTATGAGCAGTTCTTC. Variable domain in full (rest from reference TRBV7-9 and TRBJ2-1): DTGVSQNPRHKITKRGQNVTFRCDPISEHNRLYWYRQTLGQGPEFLTYFQNEAQLEKSRLLSDRFSAERPKGSFSTLEIQRTEQGDSAMYLCASSSTGTSGGWYEQFFGPGTRLTVL.